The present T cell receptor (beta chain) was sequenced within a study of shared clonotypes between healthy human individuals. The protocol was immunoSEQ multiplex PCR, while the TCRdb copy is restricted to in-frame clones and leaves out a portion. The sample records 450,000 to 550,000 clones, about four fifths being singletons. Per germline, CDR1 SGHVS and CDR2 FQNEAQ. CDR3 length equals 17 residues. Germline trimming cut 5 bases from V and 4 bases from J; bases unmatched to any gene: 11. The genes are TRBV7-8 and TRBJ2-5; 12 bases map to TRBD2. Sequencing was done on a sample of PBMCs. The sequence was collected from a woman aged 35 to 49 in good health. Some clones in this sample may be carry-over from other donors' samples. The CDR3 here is CASSLDDPGLAGETQYF. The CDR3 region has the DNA TGTGCCAGCAGCCTCGACGACCCGGGACTAGCGGGAGAGACCCAGTACTTC.